The present T cell receptor (beta chain) was sequenced within a study of blood T cell repertoires in COVID-19. Across the study: Samples representing acute and convalescent COVID-19 were sourced from the United States, Italy and Spain. T cells, B-cell-depleted T cells, or PBMCs provided the cDNA or gDNA that served as material.

This CDR3 comprises 13 residues. Per the germline V gene, CDR1 is MNHNY and CDR2 is SVGAGI (reference sequence). V was clipped by 4 bases and J by 2 bases; unmatched bases: 1. For this clone: This sample also contains other DNA sequences that code for the same CDR3.

Per the original data handling: Cell counts per sample came from amplifying reference gene primers. The data were produced by immunoSEQ multiplex PCR, yet TCRdb's version contains in-frame clones alone and is incomplete. V and J calls and clone size are copied from that table; D and trimming were computed from the DNA. The sample holds about 170,000 clones; about 80% are singletons and the top ten take 22%. This TCR derives from a woman aged 80 or over with acute or convalescent COVID-19. The sequenced sample was peripheral blood. This rearrangement joins TRBV6-6 to TRBJ1-2; TRBD1 agrees at 7 bases. The CDR3 reads CASSSQGNYGYTF. CDR3 nucleotide sequence: TGTGCCAGCAGTTCACAGGGGAACTATGGCTACACCTTC.